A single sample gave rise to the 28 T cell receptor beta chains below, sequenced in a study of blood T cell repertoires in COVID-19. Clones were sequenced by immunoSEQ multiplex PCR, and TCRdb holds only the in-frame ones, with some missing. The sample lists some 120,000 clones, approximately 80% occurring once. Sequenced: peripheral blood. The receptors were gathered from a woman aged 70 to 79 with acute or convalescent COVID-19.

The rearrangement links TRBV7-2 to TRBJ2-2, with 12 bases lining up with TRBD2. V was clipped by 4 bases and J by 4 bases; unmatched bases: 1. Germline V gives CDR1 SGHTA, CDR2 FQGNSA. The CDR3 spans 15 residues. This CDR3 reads CASSSLAGGTGELFF. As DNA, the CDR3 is TGTGCCAGCAGCTCACTAGCGGGGGGCACCGGGGAGCTGTTTTTT.

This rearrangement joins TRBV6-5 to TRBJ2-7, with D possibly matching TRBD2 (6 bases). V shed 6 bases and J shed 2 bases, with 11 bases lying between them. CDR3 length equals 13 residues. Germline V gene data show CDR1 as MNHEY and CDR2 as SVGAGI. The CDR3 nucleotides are TGTGCCAGCAGGGGTAGCGGACCCTACGAGCAGTACTTC. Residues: CASRGSGPYEQYF.

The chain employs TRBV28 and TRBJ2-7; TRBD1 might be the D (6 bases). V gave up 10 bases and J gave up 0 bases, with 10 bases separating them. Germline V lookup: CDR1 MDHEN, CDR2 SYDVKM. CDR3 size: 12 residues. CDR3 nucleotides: TGTGCCATCCAGGGGAGCTCCTACGAGCAGTACTTC. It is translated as CAIQGSSYEQYF.

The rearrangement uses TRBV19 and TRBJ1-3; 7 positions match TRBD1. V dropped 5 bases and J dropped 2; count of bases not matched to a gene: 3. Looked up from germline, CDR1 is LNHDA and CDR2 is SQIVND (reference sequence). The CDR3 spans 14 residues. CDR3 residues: CASSLGQPGNTIYF. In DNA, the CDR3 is TGTGCCAGTAGTTTGGGACAGCCTGGAAACACCATATATTTT.

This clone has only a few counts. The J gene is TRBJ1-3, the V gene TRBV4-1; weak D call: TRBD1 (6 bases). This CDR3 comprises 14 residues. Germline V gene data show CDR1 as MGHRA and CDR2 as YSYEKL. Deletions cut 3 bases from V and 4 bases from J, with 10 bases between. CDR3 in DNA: TGCGCCAGCAGCCACCTAAGGGGGGGAAACACCATATATTTT. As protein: CASSHLRGGNTIYF.

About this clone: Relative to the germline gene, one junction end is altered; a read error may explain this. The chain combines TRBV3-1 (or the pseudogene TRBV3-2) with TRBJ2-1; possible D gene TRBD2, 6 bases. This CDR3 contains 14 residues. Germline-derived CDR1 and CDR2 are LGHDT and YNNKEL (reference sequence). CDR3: CASSQGRLGGALVF. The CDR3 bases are TGTGCCAGCAGCCAAGGCAGACTAGGTGGGGCTCTGGTCTTC.

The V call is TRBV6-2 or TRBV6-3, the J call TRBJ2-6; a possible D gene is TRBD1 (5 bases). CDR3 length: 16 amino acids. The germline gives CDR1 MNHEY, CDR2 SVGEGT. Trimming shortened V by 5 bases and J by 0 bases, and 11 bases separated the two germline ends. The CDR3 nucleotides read TGTGCCAGCAGTAGCCGACAGACCTCTGGGGCCAACGTCCTGACTTTC. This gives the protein CASSSRQTSGANVLTF.

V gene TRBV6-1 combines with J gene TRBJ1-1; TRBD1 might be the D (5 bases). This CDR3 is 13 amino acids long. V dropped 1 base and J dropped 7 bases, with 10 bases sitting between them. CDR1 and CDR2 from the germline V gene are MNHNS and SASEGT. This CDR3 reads CASSEEGIGEAFF. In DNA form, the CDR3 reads TGTGCCAGCAGTGAAGAGGGGATTGGTGAAGCTTTCTTT.

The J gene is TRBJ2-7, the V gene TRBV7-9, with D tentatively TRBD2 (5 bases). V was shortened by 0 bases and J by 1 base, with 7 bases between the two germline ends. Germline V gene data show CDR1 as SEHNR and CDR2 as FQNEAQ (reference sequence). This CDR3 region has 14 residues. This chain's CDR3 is CASSLAGDSYEQYF. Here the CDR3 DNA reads TGTGCCAGCAGCTTAGCCGGGGATTCCTACGAGCAGTACTTC.

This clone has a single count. The CDR3 DNA reads as TGTGCCAGCAGTCCACGGGCTTTGGGGGGTCGAACTAATGAAAAACTGTTTTTT. It codes for CASSPRALGGRTNEKLFF. This chain links TRBV6-6 with TRBJ1-4; perhaps TRBD1 as D (5 bases). Trimming took 5 bases from V and 1 from J, leaving 20 bases between them. The germline V gene encodes CDR1 MNHNY and CDR2 SVGAGI (reference sequence). The CDR3 runs to 18 residues.

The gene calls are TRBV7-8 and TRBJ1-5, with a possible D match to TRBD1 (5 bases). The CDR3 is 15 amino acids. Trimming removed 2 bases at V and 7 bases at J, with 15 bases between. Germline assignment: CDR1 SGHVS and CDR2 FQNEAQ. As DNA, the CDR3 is TGTGCCAGCAGCTTAAGGGACTCGAGAGGGCAGCCCCAGCATTTT. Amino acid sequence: CASSLRDSRGQPQHF. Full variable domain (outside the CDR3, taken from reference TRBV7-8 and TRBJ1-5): GAGVSQSPRYKVAKRGQDVALRCDPISGHVSLFWYQQALGQGPEFLTYFQNEAQLDKSGLPSDRFFAERPEGSVSTLKIQRTQQEDSAVYLCASSLRDSRGQPQHFGDGTRLSIL.

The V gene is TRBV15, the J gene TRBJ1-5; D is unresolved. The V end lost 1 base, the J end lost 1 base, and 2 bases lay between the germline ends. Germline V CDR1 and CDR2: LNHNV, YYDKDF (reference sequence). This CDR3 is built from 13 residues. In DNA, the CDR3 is TGTGCCACCAGCAGAGCGAGCAATCAGCCCCAGCATTTT. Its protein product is CATSRASNQPQHF.

The CDR3 loop is CASSPPAGSRGNTIYF. The CDR3 DNA follows: TGTGCCAGCTCACCACCGGCCGGGTCGAGAGGAAACACCATATATTTT. This chain uses TRBV18 with TRBJ1-3, with D hard to call. The CDR3 is 16 residues long. V was trimmed by 0 bases and J by 4 bases, leaving 13 bases between them. Germline CDR1 and CDR2: KGHSH and LQKENI.

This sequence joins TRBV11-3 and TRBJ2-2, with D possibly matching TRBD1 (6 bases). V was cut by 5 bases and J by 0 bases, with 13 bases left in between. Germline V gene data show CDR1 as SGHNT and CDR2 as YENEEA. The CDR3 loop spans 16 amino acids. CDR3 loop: CASSPRTASNTGELFF. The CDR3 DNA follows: TGTGCCAGCAGCCCCCGGACAGCGTCGAACACCGGGGAGCTGTTTTTT. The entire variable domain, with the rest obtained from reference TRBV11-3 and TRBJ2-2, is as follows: EAGVVQSPRYKIIEKKQPVAFWCNPISGHNTLYWYLQNLGQGPELLIRYENEEAVDDSQLPKDRFSAERLKGVDSTLKIQPAELGDSAVYLCASSPRTASNTGELFFGEGSRLTVL.

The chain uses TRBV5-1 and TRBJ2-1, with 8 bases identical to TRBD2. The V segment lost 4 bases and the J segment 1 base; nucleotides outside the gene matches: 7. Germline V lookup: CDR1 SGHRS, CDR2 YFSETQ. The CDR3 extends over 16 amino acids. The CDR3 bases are TGCGCCAGCAGCGAGGGAACTAGCGGATCCTACAATGAGCAGTTCTTC. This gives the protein CASSEGTSGSYNEQFF.

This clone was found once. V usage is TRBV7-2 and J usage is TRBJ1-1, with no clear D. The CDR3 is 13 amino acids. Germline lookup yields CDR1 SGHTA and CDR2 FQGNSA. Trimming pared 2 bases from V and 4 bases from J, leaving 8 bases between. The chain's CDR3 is CASSLSGGTEAFF. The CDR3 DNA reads TGTGCCAGCAGCTTAAGTGGCGGCACTGAAGCTTTCTTT.

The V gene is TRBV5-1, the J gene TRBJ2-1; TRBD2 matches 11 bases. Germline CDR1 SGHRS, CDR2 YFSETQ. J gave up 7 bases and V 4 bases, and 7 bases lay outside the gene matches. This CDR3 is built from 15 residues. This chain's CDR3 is CASSVAGGPLNEQFF. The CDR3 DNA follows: TGCGCCAGCAGCGTAGCGGGAGGGCCGTTGAATGAGCAGTTCTTC. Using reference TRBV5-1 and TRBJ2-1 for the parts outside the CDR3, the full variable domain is KAGVTQTPRYLIKTRGQQVTLSCSPISGHRSVSWYQQTPGQGLQFLFEYFSETQRNKGNFPGRFSGRQFSNSRSEMNVSTLELGDSALYLCASSVAGGPLNEQFFGPGTRLTVL.

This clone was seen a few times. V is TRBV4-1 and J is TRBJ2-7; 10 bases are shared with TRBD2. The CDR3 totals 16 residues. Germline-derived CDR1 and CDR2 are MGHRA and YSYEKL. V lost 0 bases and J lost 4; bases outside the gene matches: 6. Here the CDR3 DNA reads TGCGCCAGCAGCCAAGAGGGAGCTAGCGGGAGATACGAGCAGTACTTC. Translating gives CASSQEGASGRYEQYF.

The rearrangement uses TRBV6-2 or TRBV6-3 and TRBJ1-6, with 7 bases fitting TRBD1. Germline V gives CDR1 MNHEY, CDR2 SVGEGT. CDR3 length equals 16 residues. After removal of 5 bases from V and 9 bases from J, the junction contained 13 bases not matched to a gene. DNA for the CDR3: TGTGCCAGCAGTGATACGGACAGGCCGATGCCTTCACCCCTCCACTTT. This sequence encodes CASSDTDRPMPSPLHF.

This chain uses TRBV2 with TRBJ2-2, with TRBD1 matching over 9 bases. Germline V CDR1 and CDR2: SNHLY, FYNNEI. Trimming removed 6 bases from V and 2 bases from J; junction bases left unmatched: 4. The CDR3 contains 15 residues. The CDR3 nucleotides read TGTGCCAGCAGGCCGGGACAGGGTAACACCGGGGAGCTGTTTTTT. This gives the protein CASRPGQGNTGELFF.

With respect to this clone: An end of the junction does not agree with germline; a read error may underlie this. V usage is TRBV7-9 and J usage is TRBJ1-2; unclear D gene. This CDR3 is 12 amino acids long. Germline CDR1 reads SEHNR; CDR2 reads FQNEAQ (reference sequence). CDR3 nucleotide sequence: TGTGCCAGCAGCCGCATCCGAAGTCAGGTAGCCTTC. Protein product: CASSRIRSQVAF.

The CDR3 is CASSRTSGAQETQYF. CDR3 nucleotide sequence: TGCGCCAGCAGCCGGACTAGCGGGGCTCAAGAGACCCAGTACTTC. The rearrangement joins TRBV5-1 to TRBJ2-5, with 12 bases matching TRBD2. Germline V lookup: CDR1 SGHRS, CDR2 YFSETQ. The CDR3 loop spans 15 amino acids. The V and J ends lost 4 bases and 2 bases, in that order; junction bases with no gene match: 3.

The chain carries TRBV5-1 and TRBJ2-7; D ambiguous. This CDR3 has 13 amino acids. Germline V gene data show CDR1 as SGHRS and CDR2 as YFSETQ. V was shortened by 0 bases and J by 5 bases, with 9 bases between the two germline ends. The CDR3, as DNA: TGCGCCAGCAGCTTGGCCGTACAGAACGAGCAGTACTTC. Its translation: CASSLAVQNEQYF.

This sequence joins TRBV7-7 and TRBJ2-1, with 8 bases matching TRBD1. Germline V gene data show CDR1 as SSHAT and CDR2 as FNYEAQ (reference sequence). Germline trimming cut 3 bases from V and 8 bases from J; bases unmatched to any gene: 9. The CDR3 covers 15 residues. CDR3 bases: TGTGCCAGCAGCTTTAAGCCAGGGGGCAGGGATGAGCAGTTCTTC. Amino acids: CASSFKPGGRDEQFF.

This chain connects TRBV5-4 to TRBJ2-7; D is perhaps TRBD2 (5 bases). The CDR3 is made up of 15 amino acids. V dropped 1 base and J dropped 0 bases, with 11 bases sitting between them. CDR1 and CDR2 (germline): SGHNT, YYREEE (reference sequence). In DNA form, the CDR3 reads TGTGCCAGCAGCTTGTCCGGGGATAGCTCCTACGAGCAGTACTTC. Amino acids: CASSLSGDSSYEQYF. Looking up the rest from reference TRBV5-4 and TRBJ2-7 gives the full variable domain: ETGVTQSPTHLIKTRGQQVTLRCSSQSGHNTVSWYQQALGQGPQFIFQYYREEENGRGNFPPRFSGLQFPNYSSELNVNALELDDSALYLCASSLSGDSSYEQYFGPGTRLTVT.

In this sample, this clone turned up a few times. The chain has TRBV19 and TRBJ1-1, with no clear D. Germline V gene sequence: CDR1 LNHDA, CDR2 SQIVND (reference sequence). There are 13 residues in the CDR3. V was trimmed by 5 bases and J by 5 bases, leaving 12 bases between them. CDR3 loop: CASSSQTETEAFF. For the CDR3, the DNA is TGTGCCAGTAGTTCTCAGACGGAGACTGAAGCTTTCTTT.

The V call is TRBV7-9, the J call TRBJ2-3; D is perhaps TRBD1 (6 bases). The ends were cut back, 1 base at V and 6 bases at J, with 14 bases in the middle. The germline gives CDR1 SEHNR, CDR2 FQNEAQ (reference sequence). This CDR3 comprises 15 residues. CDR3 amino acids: CASSLGPQGSDTQYF. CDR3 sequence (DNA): TGTGCCAGCAGCTTAGGGCCACAGGGTTCGGATACGCAGTATTTT.

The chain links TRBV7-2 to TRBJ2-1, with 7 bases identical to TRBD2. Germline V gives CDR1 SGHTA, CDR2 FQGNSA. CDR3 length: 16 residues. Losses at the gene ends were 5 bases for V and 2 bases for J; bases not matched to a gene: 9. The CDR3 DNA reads TGTGCCAGCAGCACTGGGGGGGGTAGCCCCTACAATGAGCAGTTCTTC. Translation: CASSTGGGSPYNEQFF.